This entry features one T cell receptor (beta chain) sequence. Which antigen it targets is not known. Base quality data are lacking; no much larger clone is found one base away. Whole blood was collected in K2EDTA tubes by collaborating institutions according to the institutions' own protocols. Collaborator samples were shipped for TCRbeta analysis as frozen whole blood, isolated PBMCs, or DNA extracted from either sample type. The data were obtained in a study of blood T cell repertoires in COVID-19 (dated by TCRdb to 2018 to 2020). Background on the whole study: Samples from collaborators originated in the United States, Italy and Spain and spanned both the acute and convalescent phases of COVID-19. The prospective study material was composed of cDNA or gDNA derived from T cells, B-cell-depleted T cells, or PBMCs. Deeply sampled blood TCRbeta repertoires from subjects exposed to, actively infected with, or recovered from COVID-19 were included in the dataset. A freely available public database, intended as a resource for researchers studying the immune response to SARS-CoV-2, is where the repertoires were released. The samples were drawn from the first 160 participants of the ongoing ImmuneRACE study and from about 1,200 subjects provided by 6 global collaborators. A de-identified subject ID, COVID-19 status, age in years and sex were almost always included in the sample metadata. Where available, HLA class I and class II types were taken from metadata supplied by the sample provider and were not determined by assay-based typing.

The CDR3 holds 16 amino acids from the cysteine to the phenylalanine. Of the read, only the CDR3 DNA is kept; its 48 bases are in frame from base 1. The CDR1 and CDR2 encoded by the germline V gene are SGHRS and YFSETQ. Germline trimming: 4 bases from V, 7 bases from J; junction bases outside gene matches: 16. TCRbeta CDR3 regions were amplified from genomic DNA by means of the immunoSEQ Assay, a bias-controlled multiplex PCR. Per the original workflow: Nucleated cell counts per sample were estimated from amplification of reference gene primers within the assay. To quantify the absolute abundance of each unique TCRbeta CDR3 rearrangement, sequence reads were collapsed and filtered. For each sample, productive Simpson clonality was calculated as the square root of Simpson's diversity index across productive rearrangements. TCRdb retrieved this table from immuneACCESS and kept in-frame rearrangements only. Not all clones are present; in checked studies, unresolved V genes account for under half, and no reason is known for the remainder. The V and J calls and clone size come from that table; D and trimming were worked out from the DNA. The sample has 100,000 to 150,000 clones on record, about four fifths of them singletons. The top ten hold 9.5% to 15% of the sample.

Results the study describes overall, beyond this receptor: How much clinical and demographic metadata was included differed by source and by participant, and the metadata was provided uncurated.

The rearrangement joined TRBV5-1 to TRBJ1-2; TRBD1 aligns with 7 central bases. Sequencing was performed on peripheral blood. This TCR derives from an older woman with acute or convalescent COVID-19. The DNA sequence is given as TGCGCCAGCAGCCCTGGAGGAGGGGGCCATCTATCTGGCTACACCTTC. It specifies CASSPGGGGHLSGYTF.